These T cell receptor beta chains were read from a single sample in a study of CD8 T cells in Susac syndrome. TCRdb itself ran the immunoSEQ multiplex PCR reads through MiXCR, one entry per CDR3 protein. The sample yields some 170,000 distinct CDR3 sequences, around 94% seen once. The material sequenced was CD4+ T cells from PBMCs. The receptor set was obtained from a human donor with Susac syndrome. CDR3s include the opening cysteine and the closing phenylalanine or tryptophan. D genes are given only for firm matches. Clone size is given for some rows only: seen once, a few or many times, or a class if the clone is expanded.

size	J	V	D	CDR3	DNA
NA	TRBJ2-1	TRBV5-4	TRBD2	CASSLEGLAGYEQFF	TGTGCCAGCAGCTTGGAGGGACTAGCTGGGTATGAGCAGTTCTTC
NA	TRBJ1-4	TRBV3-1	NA	CASSQEGVNEKLFF	TGTGCCAGCAGCCAGGAGGGGGTTAATGAAAAACTGTTTTTT
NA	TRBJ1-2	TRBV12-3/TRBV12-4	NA	CATLPPAGYGYTF	TGTGCCACACTCCCCCCCGCAGGCTATGGCTACACCTTC
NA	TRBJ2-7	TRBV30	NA	CALLAGASYEQYF	TGTGCCCTTCTGGCAGGGGCCTCCTACGAGCAGTACTTC
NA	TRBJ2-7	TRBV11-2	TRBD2	CASKIAGVTYEQYF	TGTGCCAGCAAGATAGCGGGAGTTACCTACGAGCAGTACTTC
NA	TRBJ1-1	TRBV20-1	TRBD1	CSAPQGPMNTEAFF	TGCAGTGCTCCACAGGGGCCCATGAACACTGAAGCTTTCTTT
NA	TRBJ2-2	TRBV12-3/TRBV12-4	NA	CASSFTGRPGELFF	TGTGCCAGCAGTTTTACAGGGCGACCCGGGGAGCTGTTTTTT
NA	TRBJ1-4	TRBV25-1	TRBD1	CASSEPNRDRGGEEKLFF	TGTGCCAGCAGTGAACCGAACCGGGACAGGGGCGGAGAAGAAAAACTGTTTTTT
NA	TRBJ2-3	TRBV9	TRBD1	CASSAQGQGETDTQYF	TGTGCCAGCAGCGCCCAGGGACAGGGGGAAACAGATACGCAGTATTTT
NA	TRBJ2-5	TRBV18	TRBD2	CASCSGLAEGQETSSGETQYF	TGTGCCAGCTGCTCGGGACTAGCGGAAGGCCAGGAAACCAGTAGCGGGGAGACCCAGTACTTC
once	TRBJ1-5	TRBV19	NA	CASSPGLGPLSQHF	TGTGCCAGTAGTCCCGGGCTCGGCCCTCTCTCCCAGCATTTT
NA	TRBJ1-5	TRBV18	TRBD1	CASSGQGRDQPQHF	TGTGCCAGCTCAGGACAGGGTCGAGATCAGCCCCAGCATTTT
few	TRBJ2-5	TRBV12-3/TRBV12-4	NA	CASSFWGETQYF	TGTGCCAGCAGTTTTTGGGGAGAGACCCAGTACTTC
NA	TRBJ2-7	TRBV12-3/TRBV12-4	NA	CASSSTLAPEQYF	TGTGCCAGCAGTTCGACACTCGCCCCGGAGCAGTACTTC
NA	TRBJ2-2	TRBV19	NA	CATRNTGELFF	TGTGCCACTAGGAACACCGGGGAGCTGTTTTTT
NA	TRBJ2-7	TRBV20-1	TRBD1	CSAARPALLDRGLGEQYF	TGCAGTGCTGCCCGCCCGGCCCTGTTAGACAGGGGGCTCGGGGAGCAGTACTTC
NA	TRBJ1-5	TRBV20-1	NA	CSARVAGRTDPGPQHF	TGCAGTGCTAGAGTAGCGGGAAGGACAGACCCGGGGCCCCAGCATTTT
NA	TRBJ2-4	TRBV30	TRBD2	CAWSDSGRAVGKNIQYF	TGTGCCTGGAGCGATAGCGGGAGGGCCGTGGGCAAAAACATTCAGTACTTC
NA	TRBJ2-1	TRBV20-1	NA	CSARARRRYNEQFF	TGCAGTGCTAGAGCTCGGAGACGATACAATGAGCAGTTCTTC
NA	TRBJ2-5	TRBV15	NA	CATSTRTAGRETQYF	TGTGCCACCAGCACCCGGACAGCCGGGAGAGAGACCCAGTACTTC
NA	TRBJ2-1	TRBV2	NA	CASSDRGYRTLNNEQFF	TGTGCCAGCAGTGATAGGGGCTACAGAACCCTAAACAATGAGCAGTTCTTC
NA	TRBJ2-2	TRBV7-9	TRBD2	CASSLVGLAHTGELFF	TGTGCCAGCAGCTTAGTGGGACTAGCGCACACCGGGGAGCTGTTTTTT
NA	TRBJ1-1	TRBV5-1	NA	CASSLVWGRSLNTEAFF	TGCGCCAGCAGCTTGGTGTGGGGCCGTTCACTCAACACTGAAGCTTTCTTT
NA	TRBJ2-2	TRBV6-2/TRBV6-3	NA	CASSFVAMNTGELFF	TGTGCCAGCAGTTTCGTAGCGATGAACACCGGGGAGCTGTTTTTT
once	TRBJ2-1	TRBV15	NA	CATSRDYEANNEQFF	TGTGCCACCAGCAGAGATTACGAGGCAAACAATGAGCAGTTCTTC
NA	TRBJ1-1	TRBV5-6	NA	CASSPGRITEAFF	TGTGCCAGCAGCCCCGGCAGGATCACTGAAGCTTTCTTT
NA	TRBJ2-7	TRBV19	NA	CASSMLDGSYEQYF	TGTGCCAGTAGTATGTTGGACGGCTCCTACGAGCAGTACTTC
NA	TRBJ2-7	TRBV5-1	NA	CASSLTISYEQYF	TGCGCCAGCAGCTTGACCATATCCTACGAGCAGTACTTC
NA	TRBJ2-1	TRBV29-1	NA	CSVVLGFVGNEQFF	TGCAGCGTAGTCCTAGGGTTCGTGGGCAATGAGCAGTTCTTC
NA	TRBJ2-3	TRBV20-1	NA	CSAPRRGRTDTQYF	TGCAGTGCTCCCCGCCGAGGGCGCACAGATACGCAGTATTTT
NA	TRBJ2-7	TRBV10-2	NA	CATGVDYEQYF	TGCGCCACTGGTGTCGATTACGAGCAGTACTTC
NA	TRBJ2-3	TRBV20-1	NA	CSASEATDTQYF	TGCAGTGCTAGCGAGGCCACAGATACGCAGTATTTT
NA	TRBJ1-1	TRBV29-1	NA	CSVEKGGITEAFF	TGCAGCGTTGAAAAGGGCGGGATCACTGAAGCTTTCTTT
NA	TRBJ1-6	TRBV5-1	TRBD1	CASSYGTGVSPLHF	TGCGCCAGCAGTTACGGGACAGGGGTCTCACCCCTCCACTTT
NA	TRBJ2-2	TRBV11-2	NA	CASSLFGRRMLFF	TGTGCCAGCAGCTTATTCGGACGAAGGATGCTGTTTTTT
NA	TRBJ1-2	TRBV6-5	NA	CASSLSGERGYTF	TGTGCCAGCAGTTTAAGCGGGGAGCGGGGCTACACCTTC
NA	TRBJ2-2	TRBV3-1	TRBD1	CASSPPSLPGQGYGELFF	TGTGCCAGCAGCCCCCCCAGCCTACCGGGACAGGGATACGGGGAGCTGTTTTTT
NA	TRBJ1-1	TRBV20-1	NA	CSARVRQNTEAFF	TGCAGTGCTAGAGTCAGACAAAACACTGAAGCTTTCTTT
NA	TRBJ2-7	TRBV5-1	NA	CARPYEQYF	TGCGCCCGTCCCTACGAGCAGTACTTC
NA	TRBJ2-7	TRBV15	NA	CATSRGLGASYEQYF	TGTGCCACCAGCAGAGGTCTCGGAGCCTCCTACGAGCAGTACTTC
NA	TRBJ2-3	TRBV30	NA	CAWRSAGGDTQYF	TGTGCCTGGAGATCAGCCGGTGGGGATACGCAGTATTTT
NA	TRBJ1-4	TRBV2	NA	CATRAGYATNEKLFF	TGTGCCACCCGAGCAGGTTATGCAACTAATGAAAAACTGTTTTTT
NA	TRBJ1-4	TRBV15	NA	CATSRVMVFGEKLFF	TGTGCCACCAGCAGAGTGATGGTTTTCGGTGAAAAACTGTTTTTT
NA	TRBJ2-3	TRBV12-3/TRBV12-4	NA	CASSPGPYTQYF	TGTGCCAGCAGTCCAGGACCGTACACGCAGTATTTT
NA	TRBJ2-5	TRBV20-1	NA	CSAEGPQGLKTQYF	TGCAGTGCTGAGGGACCACAGGGTTTAAAGACCCAGTACTTC